This is a list of T cell receptor beta chains from one sample in a study of T cells after yellow fever vaccination. TCRdb independently ran MiXCR on the 5' RACE reads; one entry per CDR3 protein. The table has just under 600,000 distinct CDR3 sequences, about 14% seen once; the top ten hold more than 13%. The starting material was PBMCs, obtained on the day of the yellow fever booster vaccination. These receptors all stem from a young man who received the YFV17D yellow fever vaccine. Both conserved end residues are part of each CDR3. The order of the fields is clone size, J gene, D gene, V gene, CDR3 protein, CDR3 DNA. D genes are given only for firm matches. The size field is filled for only some rows; it gives once, few, many or a size class.

NA,TRBJ2-5,NA,TRBV15,CATSSGLWKETQYF,TGTGCCACCAGCAGCGGTCTCTGGAAAGAGACCCAGTACTTC
few,TRBJ2-7,NA,TRBV6-5,CASSYGYDRRYEQYF,TGTGCCAGCAGTTACGGGTACGATAGGAGATACGAGCAGTACTTC
NA,TRBJ2-7,TRBD1,TRBV12-3/TRBV12-4,CASSTTGEYEQYF,TGTGCCAGCAGCACGACAGGGGAGTACGAGCAGTACTTC
many,TRBJ2-7,NA,TRBV29-1,CSVGGGGGEQYF,TGCAGCGTTGGAGGAGGCGGCGGGGAGCAGTACTTC
few,TRBJ1-1,TRBD1,TRBV5-4,CASSFRLVSGGRNAEAFF,TGTGCCAGCAGCTTTCGCTTGGTGTCAGGGGGCCGGAACGCTGAAGCTTTCTTT
NA,TRBJ2-1,TRBD1,TRBV24-1,CATSDLDRDEQFF,TGTGCCACCAGTGACTTGGACAGGGACGAGCAGTTCTTC
few,TRBJ1-2,TRBD1,TRBV29-1,CSVEDIGQGAIGYTF,TGCAGCGTTGAAGATATTGGACAGGGGGCGATAGGCTACACCTTC
NA,TRBJ1-5,NA,TRBV5-1,CASREGLNQPQHF,TGCGCCAGCAGGGAAGGTCTCAATCAGCCCCAGCATTTT
NA,TRBJ2-7,NA,TRBV20-1,CSAPFTYEQYF,TGCAGTGCTCCCTTTACCTACGAGCAGTACTTC
NA,TRBJ2-1,TRBD2,TRBV27,CASIPPGLAGVFSYNEQFF,TGTGCCAGCATACCACCGGGACTAGCGGGAGTATTCTCCTACAATGAGCAGTTCTTC
NA,TRBJ2-7,TRBD2,TRBV7-6,CASSLGTSGSFYEQYF,TGTGCCAGCAGCTTAGGGACTAGCGGGAGTTTCTACGAGCAGTACTTC